The following is a T cell receptor (beta chain) sequence with its context. No antigen is known for it. Data came from immunoSEQ multiplex PCR; TCRdb stores just in-frame clones and leaves some out. The sample lists around 2,000,000 clones; over 85% were seen once. The CDR3 has 15 residues. Trimming took off 1 base at V and 4 bases at J, with 13 bases between the two ends. The germline gives CDR1 SGHTA, CDR2 FQGNSA. CD45RO-negative CD8 cells positively selected for CCR7 made up the naive population, which excluded terminally differentiated effector memory CD45RA+ cells. The sample belongs to a study of shared clonotypes between healthy human individuals. Whole-study findings and limits: Expectations were that clonotype sharing among donors would be affected by sequencing depth. Sequencing of the sorted subsets was shown by rarefaction to be incomplete despite large depth. The diversity represented, both genetic and in exposure history, was limited by few donors.

This receptor was obtained from a man aged 18 to 29 in good health. This chain connects TRBV7-2 to TRBJ2-5; D remains unclear. Material for sequencing was naive CD8+ T cells sorted from blood. CDR3 nucleotide sequence: TGTGCCAGCAGCTTAGGAATCGGCGGTGGAGAGACCCAGTACTTC. This codes for CASSLGIGGGETQYF.